This T cell receptor (beta chain) emerged from a study of blood T cell repertoires in COVID-19. Turning to the study itself: Specimens from acute and convalescent COVID-19 originated in the United States, Italy and Spain.

V trimming: 1 base; J trimming: 0 bases; junction bases outside the gene matches: 6. Germline-derived CDR1 and CDR2 are MNHEY and SMNVEV (reference sequence). The CDR3 spans 17 residues. Original methodology: By means of reference gene primer amplification, nucleated cell counts were estimated. Generated by immunoSEQ multiplex PCR, the TCRdb table keeps only in-frame clones and is missing some. V and J calls plus clone size are reproduced from that table; the DNA served to infer D and trimming. The table includes roughly 100,000 clones, 75% to 85% detected once. This clone is labeled medium-sized. The source is a woman aged 80 or over with acute or convalescent COVID-19. The sample taken for sequencing was peripheral blood. This sequence joins TRBV27 and TRBJ2-1; 7 bases are shared with TRBD2. This CDR3 reads CASSLFAGDYSYNEQFF. The DNA of the CDR3 is TGTGCCAGCAGTTTATTTGCGGGGGACTACTCCTACAATGAGCAGTTCTTC.